The 2 T cell receptor beta chains listed next were all sequenced from one sample in a study of technical replicates of blood from a handful of donors. Assay: immunoSEQ multiplex PCR; the TCRdb copy retains only in-frame clones and omits some. The data hold about 68,000 clones, with 95% to 98% observed a single time. The sample was T cells isolated from PBMCs. These receptors were collected from a human donor in good health.

The chain has TRBV6-5 and TRBJ2-7, with a possible D match to TRBD1 (5 bases). Between the trimmed V and J ends, which lost 2 bases and 2 bases, there was a span of 10 bases. The CDR3 length is 14 residues. Looked up from germline, CDR1 is MNHEY and CDR2 is SVGAGI. The CDR3: CASSYRQGAYEQYF. The CDR3 bases are TGTGCCAGCAGTTACAGGCAGGGCGCCTACGAGCAGTACTTC.

The rearrangement links TRBV5-4 to TRBJ2-6, with D unresolved. The CDR3 has 15 amino acids. Trimming took off 2 bases at V and 0 bases at J, with 6 bases between the two ends. Per the germline V gene, CDR1 is SGHNT and CDR2 is YYREEE (reference sequence). The CDR3 reads CASSLMASGANVLTF. The CDR3 DNA follows: TGTGCCAGCAGCTTAATGGCCTCTGGGGCCAACGTCCTGACTTTC.